Shown below are 25 T cell receptor beta chains from a single sample sequenced in a study of blood T cell repertoires in COVID-19. The assay was immunoSEQ multiplex PCR, and TCRdb's table has in-frame clones only and misses some. The sample lists about 98,000 clones, about 85% occurring once. Material for sequencing was peripheral blood. These receptors were taken from a woman in her forties or fifties with COVID-19, enrolled during active disease.

The chain couples TRBV18 to TRBJ1-1; D not resolved. Trimming pared 3 bases from V and 7 bases from J, leaving 9 bases between. Germline loops: CDR1 KGHSH, CDR2 LQKENI. This CDR3 spans 12 amino acids. Here the CDR3 DNA reads TGTGCCAGCTCACCCGACATAAATGAAGCTTTCTTT. Translation: CASSPDINEAFF.

The V and J genes are TRBV30 and TRBJ2-4; 9 positions agree with TRBD2. Germline values: CDR1 GTSNPN, CDR2 SVGIG (reference sequence). The J segment lost 3 bases and the V segment lost 0 bases, leaving 3 bases of the junction unmatched. This CDR3 contains 15 residues. The CDR3 DNA reads TGTGCCTGGAGTGTGGCGGGGGGGGTCAAAAACATTCAGTACTTC. It translates to CAWSVAGGVKNIQYF.

The CDR3, as DNA: TGTGCCAGCAGCTTGGGCAGTACCTACGAGCAGTACTTC. Translating it yields CASSLGSTYEQYF. J is TRBJ2-7 and V is TRBV11-3, with D uncertain. This CDR3 contains 13 residues. V lost 3 bases and J lost 2, with 8 bases in between. CDR1 and CDR2 from the germline V gene are SGHNT and YENEEA.

A single count supports this clone. Distinct nucleotide sequences in the sample also encode this CDR3. The chain is built from TRBV5-1 and TRBJ1-4; 7 nucleotides align to TRBD1. The CDR3 contains 14 residues. Germline V gives CDR1 SGHRS, CDR2 YFSETQ. V was clipped by 1 base and J by 3 bases; unmatched bases: 0. CDR3 residues: CASSLQGANEKLFF. The CDR3 region has the DNA TGCGCCAGCAGCTTGCAGGGGGCTAATGAAAAACTGTTTTTT.

The CDR3 protein is CASSLAGDGYTF. In DNA, the CDR3 is TGTGCCAGCAGTTTGGCGGGGGATGGCTACACCTTC. The chain recombines TRBV12-3 or TRBV12-4 with TRBJ1-2, with D maybe TRBD1 (5 bases). V lost 3 bases, J lost 6 bases, and 8 bases lay in between. The CDR3 has 12 residues.

This clone occurred once. The V call is TRBV7-9, the J call TRBJ2-6; D is unclear. The CDR3 length is 17 residues. The germline V gene encodes CDR1 SEHNR and CDR2 FQNEAQ (reference sequence). Trimming removed 1 base from V and 0 bases from J, with 10 bases in between. The CDR3 DNA sequence: TGTGCCAGCAGCTTAGTCGGAGAGACCTCTGGGGCCAACGTCCTGACTTTC. It codes for CASSLVGETSGANVLTF.

The V gene is TRBV3-1 (or the pseudogene TRBV3-2), the J gene TRBJ2-7; 13 nucleotides agree with TRBD2. V lost 0 bases and J lost 3; bases outside the gene matches: 5. Germline CDR1 reads LGHDT; CDR2 reads YNNKEL (reference sequence). The CDR3 totals 17 residues. CDR3 sequence: CASSQDRTSGGRYEQYF. The CDR3 nucleotides read TGTGCCAGCAGCCAAGATCGGACTAGCGGGGGCCGCTACGAGCAGTACTTC.

This chain connects TRBV28 to TRBJ1-3, with D possibly being TRBD1 (6 bases). The CDR3 spans 14 residues. V shed 5 bases and J shed 3 bases, with 11 bases lying between them. CDR1 and CDR2 from the germline V gene are MDHEN and SYDVKM. For the CDR3, the DNA is TGTGCCAGCAGTCCAGGGGTTTTTGGAAACACCATATATTTT. Translated, it gives CASSPGVFGNTIYF.

CDR3 bases: TGCGCCAGCAGTGAGACCCTGGCAGGGAGGCCCTACGAGCAGTACTTC. Translated: CASSETLAGRPYEQYF. The V and J genes are TRBV10-1 and TRBJ2-7; possible D gene TRBD2, 6 bases. This CDR3 spans 16 amino acids. Trimming pared 2 bases from V and 2 bases from J, leaving 16 bases between. Per germline, CDR1 WNHNN and CDR2 SYGVQD (reference sequence).

The chain recombines TRBV29-1 with TRBJ2-3; D might be TRBD1 (6 bases). Per germline, CDR1 SQVTM and CDR2 ANQGSEA. Trimming shortened V by 7 bases and J by 6 bases, and 11 bases separated the two germline ends. The length of the CDR3 is 11 residues. CDR3: CSGPQGDTQYF. CDR3 nucleotides: TGCAGCGGCCCTCAGGGGGATACGCAGTATTTT.

The chain combines TRBV14 with TRBJ2-1; the D is unclear. Per germline, CDR1 SGHDN and CDR2 FVKESK. V dropped 1 base and J dropped 10 bases, with 5 bases sitting between them. The CDR3 totals 11 residues. CDR3 sequence reads: CASSQVREQFF. CDR3 coding DNA: TGTGCCAGCAGCCAAGTGAGGGAGCAGTTCTTC.

This chain links TRBV7-6 with TRBJ2-1; 15 bases match TRBD2. Germline V gene lookup returns CDR1 SGHVS and CDR2 FNYEAQ. CDR3 size: 20 residues. J gave up 0 bases and V 4 bases, and 10 bases lay outside the gene matches. CDR3 protein: CASSSLPGLAGGISYNEQFF. In DNA form, the CDR3 reads TGTGCCAGCAGCTCACTTCCGGGACTAGCGGGGGGAATCTCCTACAATGAGCAGTTCTTC.

The chain combines TRBV15 with TRBJ2-3; 8 bases fit TRBD2. Looked up from germline, CDR1 is LNHNV and CDR2 is YYDKDF (reference sequence). The CDR3 totals 16 residues. Germline trimming cut 5 bases from V and 2 bases from J; bases unmatched to any gene: 9. CDR3 sequence reads: CATSSVFSGATDTQYF. The CDR3 DNA is TGTGCCACCAGCTCAGTCTTTAGCGGGGCCACAGATACGCAGTATTTT.

The V call is TRBV7-2, the J call TRBJ1-2; possible D gene TRBD1, 6 bases. V was shortened by 5 bases and J by 8 bases, with 12 bases between the two germline ends. The V gene's germline CDR1 is SGHTA and CDR2 FQGNSA. The CDR3 is 12 residues long. The chain's CDR3 is CASSVQGRGYTF. The DNA for the CDR3 is TGTGCCAGCAGCGTGCAGGGGCGCGGCTACACCTTC. Variable domain in full (rest from reference TRBV7-2 and TRBJ1-2): GAGVSQSPSNKVTEKGKDVELRCDPISGHTALYWYRQSLGQGLEFLIYFQGNSAPDKSGLPSDRFSAERTGGSVSTLTIQRTQQEDSAVYLCASSVQGRGYTFGSGTRLTVV.

V and J are TRBV29-1 and TRBJ2-1; 7 positions agree with TRBD1. Per germline, CDR1 SQVTM and CDR2 ANQGSEA. After removal of 5 bases from V and 8 bases from J, the junction contained 12 bases not matched to a gene. The CDR3 consists of 14 residues. The DNA of the CDR3 is TGCAGCGTTCCGTTGGGTGACAGGGCCTATGAGCAGTTCTTC. Amino acids: CSVPLGDRAYEQFF.

The chain couples TRBV23-1 to TRBJ1-4; D unresolved. TRBV23-1 falls under the ORF class, with uncertain function. V gave up 6 bases and J gave up 0 bases, with 11 bases separating them. CDR3 size: 15 residues. CDR3 coding DNA: TGCGCCAGCAGGCCGAGGGTTGCAACTAATGAAAAACTGTTTTTT. Translation: CASRPRVATNEKLFF.

The rearrangement uses TRBV9 and TRBJ2-2; 7 positions agree with TRBD1. The CDR3 runs to 16 residues. Germline trimming cut 0 bases from V and 5 bases from J; bases unmatched to any gene: 7. Germline assignment: CDR1 SGDLS and CDR2 YYNGEE. This chain's CDR3 is CASSVETGIKTGELFF. In DNA, the CDR3 is TGTGCCAGCAGCGTAGAGACAGGGATAAAGACCGGGGAGCTGTTTTTT.

The genes are TRBV10-1 and TRBJ2-1, with 14 bases matching TRBD2. The CDR3 extends over 13 amino acids. Germline V CDR1 and CDR2: WNHNN, SYGVQD (reference sequence). The V and J ends lost 3 bases and 14 bases, in that order; junction bases with no gene match: 3. Here the CDR3 DNA reads TGCGCCAGCAGTGATAGACTAGCGGGGGGGGAGTTCTTC. Translating gives CASSDRLAGGEFF.

The chain carries TRBV4-1 and TRBJ2-5; 10 bases line up with TRBD1. CDR1 and CDR2 (germline): MGHRA, YSYEKL. The V gene end was trimmed by 1 base and the J gene end by 0 bases; junction bases not matched to a gene: 5. CDR3 length equals 17 residues. The CDR3 sequence is CASSQGGQGGYQETQYF. CDR3 coding DNA: TGCGCCAGCAGCCAAGGCGGACAGGGGGGGTACCAAGAGACCCAGTACTTC.

The chain recombines TRBV11-2 with TRBJ2-3; TRBD1 matches 8 bases. Germline V CDR1 and CDR2: SGHAT, FQNNGV. V gave up 5 bases and J gave up 5 bases; unmatched junction bases: 9. The CDR3 loop spans 15 amino acids. The CDR3 DNA is TGTGCCAGCAGCCCCCTGGACAGGGCAGTAGATACGCAGTATTTT. This gives the protein CASSPLDRAVDTQYF.

The V call is TRBV7-9, the J call TRBJ2-5; D may be TRBD2 (5 bases). Trimming took off 1 base at V and 2 bases at J, with 5 bases between the two ends. CDR1 SEHNR and CDR2 FQNEAQ come from the germline V gene (reference sequence). The CDR3 is 13 amino acids. The CDR3 sequence: CASSLGLQETQYF. CDR3 coding DNA: TGTGCCAGCAGCTTAGGACTACAAGAGACCCAGTACTTC.

This chain connects TRBV3-1 (or the pseudogene TRBV3-2) to TRBJ2-5; weak D call: TRBD1 (5 bases). The germline V gene encodes CDR1 LGHDT and CDR2 YNNKEL (reference sequence). The length of the CDR3 is 11 residues. The V gene lost 5 bases and the J gene lost 7 bases, with 8 bases spanning the gap. CDR3 residues: CASSSQATQYF. CDR3 sequence (DNA): TGTGCCAGCAGCTCACAGGCGACCCAGTACTTC.

The rearrangement uses TRBV7-6 and TRBJ2-7; maybe TRBD1 (7 bases). The V end was cut by 0 bases, the J end by 3 bases, with 12 bases between. Germline lookup yields CDR1 SGHVS and CDR2 FNYEAQ. This CDR3 has 15 amino acids. CDR3 residues: CASSLAPGGNYEQYF. The CDR3 DNA reads as TGTGCCAGCAGCTTAGCCCCAGGGGGGAACTACGAGCAGTACTTC.

V and J are TRBV7-2 and TRBJ2-7, with a tentative D call TRBD1 (6 bases). The CDR3 covers 15 residues. The germline V and J ends were trimmed by 1 base and 1 base, with 11 bases remaining between them. CDR1 and CDR2 (germline): SGHTA, FQGNSA. The CDR3 protein is CASSLVGAGSYEQYF. In DNA, the CDR3 is TGTGCCAGCAGCTTAGTGGGGGCGGGTTCCTACGAGCAGTACTTC.

The CDR3 DNA reads as TGTGCCAGTAGTGTCAGGTATAATTCACCCCTCCACTTT. Translation: CASSVRYNSPLHF. The chain couples TRBV19 to TRBJ1-6; no reliable D call. Germline V gene data show CDR1 as LNHDA and CDR2 as SQIVND (reference sequence). V shed 5 bases and J shed 4 bases, with 6 bases lying between them. This CDR3 comprises 13 residues. The full variable domain, completed using reference TRBV19 and TRBJ1-6, is DGGITQSPKYLFRKEGQNVTLSCEQNLNHDAMYWYRQDPGQGLRLIYYSQIVNDFQKGDIAEGYSVSREKKESFPLTVTSAQKNPTAFYLCASSVRYNSPLHFGNGTRLTVT.